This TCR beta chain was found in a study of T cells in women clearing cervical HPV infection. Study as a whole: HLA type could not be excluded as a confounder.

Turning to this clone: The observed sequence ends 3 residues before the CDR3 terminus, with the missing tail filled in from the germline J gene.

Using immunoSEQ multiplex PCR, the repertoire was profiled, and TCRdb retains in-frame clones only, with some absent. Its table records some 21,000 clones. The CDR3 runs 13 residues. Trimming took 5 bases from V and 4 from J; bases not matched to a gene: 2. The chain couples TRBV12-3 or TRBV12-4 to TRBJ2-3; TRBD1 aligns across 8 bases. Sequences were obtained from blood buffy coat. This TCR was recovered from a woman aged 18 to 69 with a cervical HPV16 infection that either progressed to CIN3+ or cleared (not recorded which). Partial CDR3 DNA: TGTGCCAGCAGTCTCAGGGGGCCAGATACG. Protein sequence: CASSLRGPDT. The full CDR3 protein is CASSLRGPDTQYF.